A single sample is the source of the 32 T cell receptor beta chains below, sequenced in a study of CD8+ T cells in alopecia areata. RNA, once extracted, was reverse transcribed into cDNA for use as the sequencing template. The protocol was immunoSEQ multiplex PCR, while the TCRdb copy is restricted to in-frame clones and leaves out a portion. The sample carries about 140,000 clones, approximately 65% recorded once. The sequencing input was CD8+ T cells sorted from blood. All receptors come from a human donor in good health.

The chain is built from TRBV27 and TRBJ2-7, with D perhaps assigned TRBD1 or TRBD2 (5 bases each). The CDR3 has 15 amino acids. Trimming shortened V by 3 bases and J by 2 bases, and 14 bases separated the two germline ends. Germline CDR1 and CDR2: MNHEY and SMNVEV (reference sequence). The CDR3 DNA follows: TGTGCCAGCAGTTTCTCCTGGGACGGTACCTACGAGCAGTACTTC. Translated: CASSFSWDGTYEQYF.

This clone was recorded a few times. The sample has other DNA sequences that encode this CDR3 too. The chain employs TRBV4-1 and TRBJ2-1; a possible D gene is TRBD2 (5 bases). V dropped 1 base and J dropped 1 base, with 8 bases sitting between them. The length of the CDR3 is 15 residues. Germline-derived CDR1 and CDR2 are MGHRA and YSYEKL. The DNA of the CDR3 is TGCGCCAGCAGCCAAGGAGGGAGTTCCTACAATGAGCAGTTCTTC. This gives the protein CASSQGGSSYNEQFF.

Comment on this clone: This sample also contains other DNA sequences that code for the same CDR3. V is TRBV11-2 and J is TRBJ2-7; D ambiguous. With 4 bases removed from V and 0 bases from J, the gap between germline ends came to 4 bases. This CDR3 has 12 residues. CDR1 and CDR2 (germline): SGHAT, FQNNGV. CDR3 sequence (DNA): TGTGCCAGCAGCTCGGACTCCTACGAGCAGTACTTC. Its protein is CASSSDSYEQYF. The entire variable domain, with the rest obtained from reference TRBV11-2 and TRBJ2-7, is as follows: EAGVAQSPRYKIIEKRQSVAFWCNPISGHATLYWYQQILGQGPKLLIQFQNNGVVDDSQLPKDRFSAERLKGVDSTLKIQPAKLEDSAVYLCASSSDSYEQYFGPGTRLTVT.

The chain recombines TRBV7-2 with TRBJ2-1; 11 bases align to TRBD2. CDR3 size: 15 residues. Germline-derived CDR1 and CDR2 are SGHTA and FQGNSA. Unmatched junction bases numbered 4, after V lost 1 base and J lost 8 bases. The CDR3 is CASSLGLAGGHEQFF. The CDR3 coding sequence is TGTGCCAGCAGCTTAGGGCTAGCGGGAGGACATGAGCAGTTCTTC.

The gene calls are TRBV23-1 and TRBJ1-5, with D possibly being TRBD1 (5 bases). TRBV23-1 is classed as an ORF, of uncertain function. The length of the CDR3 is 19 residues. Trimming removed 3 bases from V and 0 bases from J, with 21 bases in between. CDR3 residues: CASSHQRGTVRHSNQPQHF. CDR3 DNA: TGCGCCAGCAGTCACCAAAGGGGTACGGTTCGACATAGCAATCAGCCCCAGCATTTT.

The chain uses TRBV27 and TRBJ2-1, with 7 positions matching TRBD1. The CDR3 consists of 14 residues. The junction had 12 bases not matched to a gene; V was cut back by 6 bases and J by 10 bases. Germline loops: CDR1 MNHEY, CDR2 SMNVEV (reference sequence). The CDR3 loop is CASSSGNRGKEQFF. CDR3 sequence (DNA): TGTGCCAGCAGCTCCGGGAACAGGGGTAAAGAGCAGTTCTTC.

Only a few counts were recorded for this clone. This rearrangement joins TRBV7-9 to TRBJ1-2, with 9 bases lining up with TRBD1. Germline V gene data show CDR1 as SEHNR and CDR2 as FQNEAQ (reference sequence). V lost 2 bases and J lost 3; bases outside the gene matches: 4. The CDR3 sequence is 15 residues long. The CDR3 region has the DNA TGTGCCAGCAGCTTAACAGGGGGCGGTCACTATGGCTACACCTTC. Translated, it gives CASSLTGGGHYGYTF.

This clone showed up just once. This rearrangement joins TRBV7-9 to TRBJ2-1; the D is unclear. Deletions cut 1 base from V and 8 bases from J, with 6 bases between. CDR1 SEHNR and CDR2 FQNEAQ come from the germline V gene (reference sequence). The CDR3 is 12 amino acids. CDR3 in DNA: TGTGCCAGCAGCTTAGGCAGTGATGAGCAGTTCTTC. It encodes CASSLGSDEQFF.

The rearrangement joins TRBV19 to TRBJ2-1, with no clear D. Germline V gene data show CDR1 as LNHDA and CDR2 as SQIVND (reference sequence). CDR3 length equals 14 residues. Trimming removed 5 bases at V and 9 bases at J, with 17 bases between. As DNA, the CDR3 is TGTGCCAGTAGTCCCCCTAAAGGCGAAGTTGAGCAGTTCTTC. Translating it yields CASSPPKGEVEQFF. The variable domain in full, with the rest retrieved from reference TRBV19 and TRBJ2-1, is DGGITQSPKYLFRKEGQNVTLSCEQNLNHDAMYWYRQDPGQGLRLIYYSQIVNDFQKGDIAEGYSVSREKKESFPLTVTSAQKNPTAFYLCASSPPKGEVEQFFGPGTRLTVL.

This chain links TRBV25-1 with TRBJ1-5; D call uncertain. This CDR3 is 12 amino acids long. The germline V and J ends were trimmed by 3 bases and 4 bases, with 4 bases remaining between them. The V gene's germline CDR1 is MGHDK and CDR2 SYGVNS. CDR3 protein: CASSEGNQPQHF. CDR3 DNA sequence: TGTGCCAGCAGTGAGGGAAATCAGCCCCAGCATTTT.

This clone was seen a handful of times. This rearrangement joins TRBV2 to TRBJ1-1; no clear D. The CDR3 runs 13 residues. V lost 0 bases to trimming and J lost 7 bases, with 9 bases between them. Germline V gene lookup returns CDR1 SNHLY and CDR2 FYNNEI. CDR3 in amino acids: CASSEALVFEAFF. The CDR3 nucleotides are TGTGCCAGCAGTGAAGCGTTGGTCTTTGAAGCTTTCTTT.

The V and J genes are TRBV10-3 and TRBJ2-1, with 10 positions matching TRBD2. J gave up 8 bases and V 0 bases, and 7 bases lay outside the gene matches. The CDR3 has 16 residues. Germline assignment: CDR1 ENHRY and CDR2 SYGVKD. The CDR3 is CAISESLEREGDEQFF. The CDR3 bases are TGTGCCATCAGTGAGTCGCTGGAGCGGGAGGGCGATGAGCAGTTCTTC.

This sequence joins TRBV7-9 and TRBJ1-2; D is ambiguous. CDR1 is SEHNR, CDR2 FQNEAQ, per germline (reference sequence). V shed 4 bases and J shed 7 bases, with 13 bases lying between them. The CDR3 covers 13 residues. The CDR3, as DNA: TGTGCCAGCAGCTCAACGGGTACGACTGGCTACACCTTC. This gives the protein CASSSTGTTGYTF.

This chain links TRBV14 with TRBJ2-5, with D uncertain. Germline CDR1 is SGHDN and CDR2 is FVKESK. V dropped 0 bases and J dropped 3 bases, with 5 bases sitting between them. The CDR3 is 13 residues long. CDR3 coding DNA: TGTGCCAGCAGCCAAGAAAACAAAGAGACCCAGTACTTC. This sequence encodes CASSQENKETQYF.

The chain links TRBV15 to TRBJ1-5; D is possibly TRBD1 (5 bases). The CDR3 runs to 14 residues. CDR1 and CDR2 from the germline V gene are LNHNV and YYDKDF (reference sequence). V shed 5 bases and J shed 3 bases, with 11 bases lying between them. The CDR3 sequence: CATSGRDDNQPQHF. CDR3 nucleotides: TGTGCCACCAGCGGCCGGGACGACAATCAGCCCCAGCATTTT.

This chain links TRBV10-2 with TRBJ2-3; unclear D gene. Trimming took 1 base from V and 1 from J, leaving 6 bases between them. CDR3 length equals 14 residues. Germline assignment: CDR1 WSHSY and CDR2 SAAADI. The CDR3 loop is CASSEFGGTDTQYF. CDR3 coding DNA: TGCGCCAGCAGTGAGTTTGGGGGCACAGATACGCAGTATTTT.

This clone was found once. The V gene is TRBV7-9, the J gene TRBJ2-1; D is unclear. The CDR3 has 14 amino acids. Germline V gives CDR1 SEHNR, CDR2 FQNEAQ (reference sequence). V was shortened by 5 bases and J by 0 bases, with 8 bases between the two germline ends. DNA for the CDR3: TGTGCCAGCAGCCCTTCTAGCTCCTACAATGAGCAGTTCTTC. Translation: CASSPSSSYNEQFF. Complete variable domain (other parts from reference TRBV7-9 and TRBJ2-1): DTGVSQNPRHKITKRGQNVTFRCDPISEHNRLYWYRQTLGQGPEFLTYFQNEAQLEKSRLLSDRFSAERPKGSFSTLEIQRTEQGDSAMYLCASSPSSSYNEQFFGPGTRLTVL.

The CDR3 DNA reads as TGTGCCAGCAGCTTGCGGGACAGCCGTTTAGAGCAGTACTTC. Its protein product is CASSLRDSRLEQYF. This chain connects TRBV5-4 to TRBJ2-7; 7 bases fit TRBD1. This CDR3 spans 14 amino acids. Germline V gene sequence: CDR1 SGHNT, CDR2 YYREEE (reference sequence). With 1 base clipped from V and 7 bases from J, the junction kept 8 bases outside the gene matches.

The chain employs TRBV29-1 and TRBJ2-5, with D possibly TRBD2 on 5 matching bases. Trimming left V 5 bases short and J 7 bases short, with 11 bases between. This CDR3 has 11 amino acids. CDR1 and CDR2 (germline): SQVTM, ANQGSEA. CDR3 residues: CSVPGVTTQYF. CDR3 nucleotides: TGCAGCGTTCCCGGGGTGACGACCCAGTACTTC.

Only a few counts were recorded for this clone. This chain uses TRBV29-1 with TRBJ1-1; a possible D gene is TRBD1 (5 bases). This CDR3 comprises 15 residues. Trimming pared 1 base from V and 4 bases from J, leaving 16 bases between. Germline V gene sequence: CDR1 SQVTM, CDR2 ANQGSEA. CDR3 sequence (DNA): TGCAGCGTTGAAGGACGAGGGAAGGGGACCACTGAAGCTTTCTTT. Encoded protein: CSVEGRGKGTTEAFF. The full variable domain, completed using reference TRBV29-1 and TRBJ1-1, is SAVISQKPSRDICQRGTSLTIQCQVDSQVTMMFWYRQQPGQSLTLIATANQGSEATYESGFVIDKFPISRPNLTFSTLTVSNMSPEDSSIYLCSVEGRGKGTTEAFFGQGTRLTVV.

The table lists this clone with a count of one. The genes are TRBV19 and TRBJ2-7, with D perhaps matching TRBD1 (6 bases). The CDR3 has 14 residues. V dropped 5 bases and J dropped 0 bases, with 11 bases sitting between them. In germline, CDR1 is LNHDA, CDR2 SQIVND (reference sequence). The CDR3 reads CASSAQGTSYEQYF. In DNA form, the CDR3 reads TGTGCCAGTAGTGCCCAGGGGACCTCCTACGAGCAGTACTTC.

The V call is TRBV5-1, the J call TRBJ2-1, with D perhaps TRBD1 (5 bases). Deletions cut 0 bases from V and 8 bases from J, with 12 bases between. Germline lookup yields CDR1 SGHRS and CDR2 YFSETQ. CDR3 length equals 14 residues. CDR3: CASSLAREDDEQFF. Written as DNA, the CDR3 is TGCGCCAGCAGCTTGGCCAGGGAAGACGATGAGCAGTTCTTC.

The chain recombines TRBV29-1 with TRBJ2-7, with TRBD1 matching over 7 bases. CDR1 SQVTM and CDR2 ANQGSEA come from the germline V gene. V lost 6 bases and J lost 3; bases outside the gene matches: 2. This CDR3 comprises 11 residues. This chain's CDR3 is CSVRGYYEQYF. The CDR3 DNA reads TGCAGCGTCAGGGGGTACTACGAGCAGTACTTC.

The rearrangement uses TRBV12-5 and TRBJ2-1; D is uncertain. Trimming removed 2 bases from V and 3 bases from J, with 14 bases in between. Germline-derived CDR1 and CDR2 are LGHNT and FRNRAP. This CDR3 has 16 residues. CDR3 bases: TGTGCTAGTGGTTTGAACTCCGGGTTGAACTACAATGAGCAGTTCTTC. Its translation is CASGLNSGLNYNEQFF.

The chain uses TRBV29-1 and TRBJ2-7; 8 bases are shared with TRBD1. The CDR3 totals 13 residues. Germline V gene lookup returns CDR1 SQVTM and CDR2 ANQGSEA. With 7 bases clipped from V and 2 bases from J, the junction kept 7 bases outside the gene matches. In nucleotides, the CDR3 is TGCAGCGCTAGGACAGGGAGAGCCTACGAGCAGTACTTC. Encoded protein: CSARTGRAYEQYF.

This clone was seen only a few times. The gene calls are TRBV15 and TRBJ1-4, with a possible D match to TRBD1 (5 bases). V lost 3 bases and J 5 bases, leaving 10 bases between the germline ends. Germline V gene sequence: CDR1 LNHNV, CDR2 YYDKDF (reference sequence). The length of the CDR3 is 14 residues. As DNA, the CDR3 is TGTGCCACCAGCAGTACAGGTCCCAATGAAAAACTGTTTTTT. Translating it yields CATSSTGPNEKLFF.

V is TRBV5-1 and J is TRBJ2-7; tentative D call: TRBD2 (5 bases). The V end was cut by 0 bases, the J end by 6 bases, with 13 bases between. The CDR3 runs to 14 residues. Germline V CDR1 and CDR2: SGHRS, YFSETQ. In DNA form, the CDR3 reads TGCGCCAGCAGCTTGGCAGGACTCACCTGCGAGCAGTACTTC. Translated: CASSLAGLTCEQYF.

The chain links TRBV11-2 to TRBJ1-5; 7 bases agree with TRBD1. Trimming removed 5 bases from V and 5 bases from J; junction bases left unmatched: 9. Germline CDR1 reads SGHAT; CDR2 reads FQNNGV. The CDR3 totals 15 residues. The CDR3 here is CASSVTTGRHQPQHF. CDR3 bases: TGTGCCAGCAGCGTAACGACAGGGCGCCATCAGCCCCAGCATTTT. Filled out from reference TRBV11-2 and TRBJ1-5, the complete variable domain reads EAGVAQSPRYKIIEKRQSVAFWCNPISGHATLYWYQQILGQGPKLLIQFQNNGVVDDSQLPKDRFSAERLKGVDSTLKIQPAKLEDSAVYLCASSVTTGRHQPQHFGDGTRLSIL.

Written as DNA, the CDR3 is TGCGCCAGCAGTGACTCTACGCCTAGCGGGAGGGGAGAGACCCAGTACTTC. It translates to CASSDSTPSGRGETQYF. The genes are TRBV10-1 and TRBJ2-5, with 12 bases aligning to TRBD2. J gave up 4 bases and V 3 bases, and 9 bases lay outside the gene matches. CDR1 WNHNN and CDR2 SYGVQD come from the germline V gene (reference sequence). The CDR3 extends over 17 amino acids.

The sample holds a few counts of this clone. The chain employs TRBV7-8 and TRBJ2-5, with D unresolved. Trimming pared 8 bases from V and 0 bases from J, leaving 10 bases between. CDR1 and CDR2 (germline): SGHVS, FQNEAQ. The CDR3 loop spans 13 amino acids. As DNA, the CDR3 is TGTGCCAGCGGGGTTCAGTACCAAGAGACCCAGTACTTC. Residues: CASGVQYQETQYF.

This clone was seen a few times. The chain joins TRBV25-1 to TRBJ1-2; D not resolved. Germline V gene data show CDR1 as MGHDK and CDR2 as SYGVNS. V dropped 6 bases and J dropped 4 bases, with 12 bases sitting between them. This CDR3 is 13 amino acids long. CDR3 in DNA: TGTGCCAGCAGGAACAAGTGGGGCTATGGCTACACCTTC. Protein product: CASRNKWGYGYTF.

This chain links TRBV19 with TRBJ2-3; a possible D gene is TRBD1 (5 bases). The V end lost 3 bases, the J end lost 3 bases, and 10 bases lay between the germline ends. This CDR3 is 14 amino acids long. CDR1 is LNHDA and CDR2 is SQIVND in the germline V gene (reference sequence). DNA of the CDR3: TGTGCCAGTAGTATCGCAGGGCGGACAGATACGCAGTATTTT. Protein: CASSIAGRTDTQYF.